The next 2 T cell receptor beta chains were all read from a single sample in a study of blood T cell repertoires in COVID-19. Data came from immunoSEQ multiplex PCR; TCRdb stores just in-frame clones and leaves some out. This table has under 450,000 clones, around nine tenths appearing once. Sequenced: peripheral blood. Receptors were obtained from a woman between 55 and 75 years old with COVID-19, enrolled during active disease.

V and J are TRBV9 and TRBJ1-6; D is uncertain. The CDR3 covers 14 residues. Trimming pared 2 bases from V and 0 bases from J, leaving 3 bases between. Germline V CDR1 and CDR2: SGDLS, YYNGEE. CDR3 DNA sequence: TGTGCCAGCAGCGTCGGCTCCTATAATTCACCCCTCCACTTT. Translating gives CASSVGSYNSPLHF. The variable domain in full, with the rest retrieved from reference TRBV9 and TRBJ1-6, is DSGVTQTPKHLITATGQRVTLRCSPRSGDLSVYWYQQSLDQGLQFLIQYYNGEERAKGNILERFSAQQFPDLHSELNLSSLELGDSALYFCASSVGSYNSPLHFGNGTRLTVT.

V is TRBV18 and J is TRBJ1-1; 8 bases align to TRBD1. The CDR3 sequence is 14 residues long. Germline CDR1 KGHSH, CDR2 LQKENI. Trimming cost V 6 bases and J 6 bases; bases outside gene matches: 9. CDR3 loop: CASSSGTGLAEAFF. The CDR3 bases are TGTGCCAGCTCGTCCGGGACAGGTCTGGCTGAAGCTTTCTTT. Full variable domain (missing parts from reference TRBV18 and TRBJ1-1): NAGVMQNPRHLVRRRGQEARLRCSPMKGHSHVYWYRQLPEEGLKFMVYLQKENIIDESGMPKERFSAEFPKEGPSILRIQQVVRGDSAAYFCASSSGTGLAEAFFGQGTRLTVV.